This T cell receptor (beta chain) emerged from a study of T cell responses to AZD1222 COVID-19 vaccine. About this clone: Its antigen is unidentified.

Assay used: immunoSEQ multiplex PCR; TCRdb lists only in-frame clones, some missing. The sample holds around 80,000 clones; over 75% are singletons and the top ten take about 9.4%. Recipients boosted at about 4 weeks or about 12 weeks are pooled. Study observations and caveats: Once two AZD1222 doses were given, Spike-specific TCR breadth and depth went up. Only a handful of AZD1222 recipients, roughly 6 in all, had baseline seropositivity. Most donors were white British, females outnumbered males, and clonal diversity was possibly underestimated.

The V gene lost 1 base and the J gene lost 0 bases, with 7 bases spanning the gap. Germline CDR1 MGHRA, CDR2 YSYEKL. CDR3 size: 15 residues. Sequences were derived from peripheral blood, sampled 28 days after the second AZD1222 dose. The origin of this receptor is an adult who received the AZD1222 COVID-19 vaccine. The V and J genes are TRBV4-1 and TRBJ2-1; the D is unclear. In DNA, the CDR3 is TGCGCCAGCAGCCAAGTCTGGCCCTCCTACAATGAGCAGTTCTTC. It translates to CASSQVWPSYNEQFF.